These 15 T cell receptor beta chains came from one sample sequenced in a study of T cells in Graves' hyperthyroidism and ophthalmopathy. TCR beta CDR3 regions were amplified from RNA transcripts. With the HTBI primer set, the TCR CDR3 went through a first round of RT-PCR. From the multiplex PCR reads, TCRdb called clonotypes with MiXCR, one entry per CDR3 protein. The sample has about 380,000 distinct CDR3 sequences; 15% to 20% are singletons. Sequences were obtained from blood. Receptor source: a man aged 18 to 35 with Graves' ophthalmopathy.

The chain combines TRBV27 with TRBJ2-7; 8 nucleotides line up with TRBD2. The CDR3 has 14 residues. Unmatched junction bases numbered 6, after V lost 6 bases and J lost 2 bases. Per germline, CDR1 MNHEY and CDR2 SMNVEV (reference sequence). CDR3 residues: CASRVLAGPYEQYF. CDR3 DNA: TGTGCCAGCAGAGTCCTAGCGGGCCCCTACGAGCAGTACTTC.

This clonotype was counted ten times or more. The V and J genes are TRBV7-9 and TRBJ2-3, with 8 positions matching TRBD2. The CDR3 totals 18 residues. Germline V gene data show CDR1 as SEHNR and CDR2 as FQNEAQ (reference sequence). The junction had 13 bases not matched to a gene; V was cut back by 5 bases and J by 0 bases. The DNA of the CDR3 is TGTGCCAGCAGCAACCGAGCGGGGGCATTAACTAGCACAGATACGCAGTATTTT. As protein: CASSNRAGALTSTDTQYF.

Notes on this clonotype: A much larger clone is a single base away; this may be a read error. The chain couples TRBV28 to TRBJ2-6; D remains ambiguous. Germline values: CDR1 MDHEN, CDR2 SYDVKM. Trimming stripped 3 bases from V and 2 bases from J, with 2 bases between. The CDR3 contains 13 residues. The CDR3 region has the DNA TGTGCCAGCAGTTTCCCTGGGGCCAACGTCCTGACTTTC. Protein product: CASSFPGANVLTF.

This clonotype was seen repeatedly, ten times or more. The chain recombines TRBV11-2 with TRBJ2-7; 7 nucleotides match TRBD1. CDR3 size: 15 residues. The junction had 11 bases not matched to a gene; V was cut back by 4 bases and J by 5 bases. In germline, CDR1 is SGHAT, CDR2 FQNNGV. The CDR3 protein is CASSSGGQGVDEQYF. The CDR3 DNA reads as TGTGCCAGCAGCTCAGGCGGGCAGGGGGTCGACGAGCAGTACTTC.

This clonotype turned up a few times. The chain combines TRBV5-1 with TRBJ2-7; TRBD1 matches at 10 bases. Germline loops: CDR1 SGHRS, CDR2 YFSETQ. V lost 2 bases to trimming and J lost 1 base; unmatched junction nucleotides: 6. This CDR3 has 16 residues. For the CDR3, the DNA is TGCGCCAGCAGCTTTGAAGCGGGACAGGGGTCCTACGAGCAGTACTTC. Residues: CASSFEAGQGSYEQYF.

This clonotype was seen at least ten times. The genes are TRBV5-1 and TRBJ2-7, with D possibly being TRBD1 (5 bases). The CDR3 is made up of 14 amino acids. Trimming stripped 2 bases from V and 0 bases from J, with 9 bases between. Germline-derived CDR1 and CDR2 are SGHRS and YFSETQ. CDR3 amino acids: CASSFRASSYEQYF. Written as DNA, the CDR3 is TGCGCCAGCAGCTTCAGGGCCAGCTCCTACGAGCAGTACTTC.

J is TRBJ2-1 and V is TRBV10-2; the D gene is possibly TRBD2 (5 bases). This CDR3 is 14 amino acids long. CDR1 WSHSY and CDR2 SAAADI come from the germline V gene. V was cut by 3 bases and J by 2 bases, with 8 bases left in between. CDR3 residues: CASSDRGTYNEQFF. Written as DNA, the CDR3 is TGCGCCAGCAGTGATCGGGGAACCTACAATGAGCAGTTCTTC.

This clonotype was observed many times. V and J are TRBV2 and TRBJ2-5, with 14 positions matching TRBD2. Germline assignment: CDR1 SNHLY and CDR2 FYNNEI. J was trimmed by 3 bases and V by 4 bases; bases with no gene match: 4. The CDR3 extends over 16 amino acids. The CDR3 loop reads CASSGRTSGGKETQYF. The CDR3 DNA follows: TGTGCCAGCAGTGGCCGGACTAGCGGGGGGAAAGAGACCCAGTACTTC.

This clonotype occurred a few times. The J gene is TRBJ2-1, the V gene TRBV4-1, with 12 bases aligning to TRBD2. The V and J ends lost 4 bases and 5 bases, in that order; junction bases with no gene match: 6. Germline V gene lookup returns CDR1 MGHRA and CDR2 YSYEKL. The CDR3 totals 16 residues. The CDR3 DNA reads TGCGCCAGCAGCCCCTCCGCTAGCGGGGGGGACAATGAGCAGTTCTTC. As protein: CASSPSASGGDNEQFF.

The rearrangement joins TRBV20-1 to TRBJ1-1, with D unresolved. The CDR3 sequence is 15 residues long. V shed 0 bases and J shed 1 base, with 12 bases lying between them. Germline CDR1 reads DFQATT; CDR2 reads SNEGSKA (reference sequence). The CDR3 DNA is TGCAGTGCTAGAGATATTGAGGTAGGGAACACTGAAGCTTTCTTT. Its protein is CSARDIEVGNTEAFF.

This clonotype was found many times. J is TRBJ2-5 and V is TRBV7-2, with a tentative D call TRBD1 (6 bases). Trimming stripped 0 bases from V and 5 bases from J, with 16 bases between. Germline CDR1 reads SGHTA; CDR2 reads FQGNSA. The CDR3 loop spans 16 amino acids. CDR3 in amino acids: CASSLALWAGVETQYF. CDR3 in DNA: TGTGCCAGCAGCTTAGCCCTATGGGCAGGGGTGGAGACCCAGTACTTC.

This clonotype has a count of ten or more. The CDR3 DNA follows: TGTGCCAGCAGTTGGCCGGGAAGCTCCTACAATGAGCAGTTCTTC. Protein product: CASSWPGSSYNEQFF. The chain is built from TRBV12-3 or TRBV12-4 and TRBJ2-1; D may be TRBD2 (5 bases). V dropped 4 bases and J dropped 0 bases, with 10 bases sitting between them. The CDR3 loop spans 15 amino acids.

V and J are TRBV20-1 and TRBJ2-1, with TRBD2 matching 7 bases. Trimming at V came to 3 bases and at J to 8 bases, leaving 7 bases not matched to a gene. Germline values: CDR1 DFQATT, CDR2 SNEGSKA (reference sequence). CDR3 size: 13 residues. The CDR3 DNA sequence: TGCAGTGCTAGTGGCGGGAGTGACTATGAGCAGTTCTTC. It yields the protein CSASGGSDYEQFF.

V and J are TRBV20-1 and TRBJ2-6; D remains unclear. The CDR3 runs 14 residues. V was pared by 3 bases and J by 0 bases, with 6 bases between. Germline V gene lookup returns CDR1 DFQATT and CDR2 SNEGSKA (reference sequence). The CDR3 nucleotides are TGCAGTGCTAGGAAAAGCTCTGGGGCCAACGTCCTGACTTTC. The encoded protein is CSARKSSGANVLTF.

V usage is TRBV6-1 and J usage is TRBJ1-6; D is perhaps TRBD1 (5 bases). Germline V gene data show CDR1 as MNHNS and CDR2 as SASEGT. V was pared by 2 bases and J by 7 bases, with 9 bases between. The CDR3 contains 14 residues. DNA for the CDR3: TGTGCCAGCAGTGAACAGGGCGGCAATTCACCCCTCCACTTT. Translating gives CASSEQGGNSPLHF.